The 21 T cell receptor beta chains below were found in one sample sequenced in a study of beta chain features in type 1 diabetes. Expressed TCRB transcripts got sequenced, as all isolated RNA was reverse transcribed. Sequencing was performed with immunoSEQ multiplex PCR; in TCRdb, only in-frame clones are kept and a portion is missing. This sample has about 360,000 clones, with around an eighth found just once. Input material: naive CD4+ T cells from blood. The receptors shown here come from a man aged 18 to 30 in good health.

This rearrangement joins TRBV6-1 to TRBJ2-7; 9 bases match TRBD2. CDR1 is MNHNS and CDR2 is SASEGT in the germline V gene. There are 15 residues in the CDR3. The J segment lost 1 base and the V segment lost 2 bases, leaving 3 bases of the junction unmatched. The CDR3 region has the DNA TGTGCCAGCAGTGAACGGAGCGGGAGGTCCTACGAGCAGTACTTC. Translating it yields CASSERSGRSYEQYF.

This clone was seen only a few times. This chain uses TRBV7-9 with TRBJ2-3, with TRBD2 as a possible D gene (6 bases). This CDR3 is built from 15 residues. The germline V and J ends were trimmed by 1 base and 4 bases, with 12 bases remaining between them. CDR1 and CDR2 from the germline V gene are SEHNR and FQNEAQ (reference sequence). CDR3 bases: TGTGCCAGCAGCTTAGAATCCGCTAGCGCAGATACGCAGTATTTT. Protein sequence: CASSLESASADTQYF.

This clone was found a few times. The chain carries TRBV7-2 and TRBJ2-2, with 8 bases matching TRBD2. V lost 7 bases, J lost 6 bases, and 1 base stayed unmatched. Looked up from germline, CDR1 is SGHTA and CDR2 is FQGNSA. This CDR3 has 12 amino acids. Here the CDR3 reads CASILAAGELFF. The CDR3 nucleotides are TGTGCCAGCATACTAGCGGCCGGGGAGCTGTTTTTT.

The chain combines TRBV6-5 with TRBJ1-2, with D possibly being TRBD1 (5 bases). The CDR3 has 14 amino acids. Trimming removed 2 bases at V and 8 bases at J, with 15 bases between. Germline V gene lookup returns CDR1 MNHEY and CDR2 SVGAGI. The chain's CDR3 is CASSYGGNVFGYTF. The CDR3 DNA is TGTGCCAGCAGTTACGGGGGGAACGTTTTCGGCTACACCTTC.

This clone has more than one count but fewer than ten. The chain uses TRBV5-1 and TRBJ2-1; no definite D call. The germline V gene has CDR1 SGHRS and CDR2 YFSETQ. The CDR3 is 9 residues long. The V gene lost 9 bases and the J gene lost 7 bases, with 5 bases spanning the gap. CDR3 sequence reads: CATLNEQFF. CDR3 DNA: TGCGCCACCTTAAATGAGCAGTTCTTC. Variable domain in full (rest from reference TRBV5-1 and TRBJ2-1): KAGVTQTPRYLIKTRGQQVTLSCSPISGHRSVSWYQQTPGQGLQFLFEYFSETQRNKGNFPGRFSGRQFSNSRSEMNVSTLELGDSALYLCATLNEQFFGPGTRLTVL.

V gene TRBV15 combines with J gene TRBJ2-1, with D possibly matching TRBD1 (5 bases). V lost 0 bases, J lost 4 bases, and 10 bases lay in between. The CDR3 loop spans 15 amino acids. Germline-derived CDR1 and CDR2 are LNHNV and YYDKDF (reference sequence). The CDR3 protein is CATSRDPGLYNEQFF. The CDR3 bases are TGTGCCACCAGCAGAGATCCAGGGCTTTACAATGAGCAGTTCTTC.

This clone came up many times. This chain joins TRBV30 and TRBJ2-7; D is uncertain. The germline V gene encodes CDR1 GTSNPN and CDR2 SVGIG (reference sequence). The ends were cut back, 6 bases at V and 6 bases at J, with 12 bases in the middle. The CDR3 runs to 11 residues. CDR3 nucleotides: TGTGCCTGTTCCCCACTGGTCGAGCAGTACTTC. Translating it yields CACSPLVEQYF.

The table lists this clone with a count of one. The chain combines TRBV9 with TRBJ1-1; 8 bases line up with TRBD1. The germline gives CDR1 SGDLS, CDR2 YYNGEE. V lost 2 bases, J lost 4 bases, and 1 base stayed unmatched. This CDR3 contains 13 residues. Here the CDR3 DNA reads TGTGCCAGCAGCGTCGGGACAGGCACTGAAGCTTTCTTT. Amino acid sequence: CASSVGTGTEAFF.

This rearrangement joins TRBV7-9 to TRBJ2-7; 7 nucleotides align to TRBD2. The J segment lost 6 bases and the V segment lost 5 bases, leaving 10 bases of the junction unmatched. The CDR3 covers 14 residues. The germline CDR1 and CDR2 sequences are SEHNR and FQNEAQ (reference sequence). CDR3 nucleotide sequence: TGTGCCAGCAGCCTTGGACTAGTCCAAGGCGAGCAGTACTTC. Protein: CASSLGLVQGEQYF.

The J gene is TRBJ1-5, the V gene TRBV30; D is uncertain. Germline loops: CDR1 GTSNPN, CDR2 SVGIG (reference sequence). CDR3 length: 13 amino acids. V was shortened by 3 bases and J by 5 bases, with 11 bases between the two germline ends. CDR3 loop: CAWSYGNHQPQHF. The CDR3 bases are TGTGCCTGGAGCTACGGGAACCATCAGCCCCAGCATTTT.

The chain is built from TRBV5-4 and TRBJ2-7, with 11 bases lining up with TRBD1. The CDR3 runs to 15 residues. Germline CDR1 reads SGHNT; CDR2 reads YYREEE (reference sequence). The V and J ends lost 4 bases and 4 bases, in that order; junction bases with no gene match: 7. The CDR3, as DNA: TGTGCCAGCAGCCGCGGACAGGGGGCGGCTTACGAGCAGTACTTC. It yields the protein CASSRGQGAAYEQYF.

The rearrangement uses TRBV4-3 and TRBJ1-4, with TRBD1 as a possible D gene (5 bases). The CDR3 has 14 residues. V lost 1 base to trimming and J lost 8 bases, with 11 bases between them. In germline, CDR1 is LGHNA, CDR2 YSLEER. The chain's CDR3 is CASSQGQSTEKLFF. The DNA of the CDR3 is TGCGCCAGCAGCCAAGGACAGTCAACCGAAAAACTGTTTTTT.

In its sample, this clone was seen a few times. The rearrangement links TRBV28 to TRBJ2-7, with unresolved D. The CDR3 has 15 amino acids. The germline CDR1 and CDR2 sequences are MDHEN and SYDVKM. V lost 3 bases to trimming and J lost 1 base, with 13 bases between them. The CDR3 loop reads CASSLSALSSYEQYF. The CDR3 region has the DNA TGTGCCAGCAGTTTGTCAGCGTTATCATCCTACGAGCAGTACTTC.

The chain has TRBV7-9 and TRBJ1-4; 11 bases are a match to TRBD1. In germline, CDR1 is SEHNR, CDR2 FQNEAQ (reference sequence). The CDR3 has 14 amino acids. The junction had 3 bases not matched to a gene; V was cut back by 5 bases and J by 7 bases. Here the CDR3 DNA reads TGTGCCAGCAGCGTGGGACAGGGGGGTGAAAAACTGTTTTTT. This translates into CASSVGQGGEKLFF.

The chain employs TRBV7-2 and TRBJ2-7, with D perhaps matching TRBD1 (6 bases). Deletions cut 0 bases from V and 6 bases from J, with 15 bases between. CDR3 length: 15 amino acids. Per the germline V gene, CDR1 is SGHTA and CDR2 is FQGNSA. The CDR3 DNA is TGTGCCAGCAGCTTAGCGATGGGGGCTTATCGCGAGCAGTACTTC. As protein: CASSLAMGAYREQYF. The full variable domain, its missing parts supplied by reference TRBV7-2 and TRBJ2-7, is GAGVSQSPSNKVTEKGKDVELRCDPISGHTALYWYRQSLGQGLEFLIYFQGNSAPDKSGLPSDRFSAERTGGSVSTLTIQRTQQEDSAVYLCASSLAMGAYREQYFGPGTRLTVT.

V gene TRBV6-5 combines with J gene TRBJ1-4; 10 bases line up with TRBD1. Unmatched junction bases numbered 8, after V lost 2 bases and J lost 8 bases. The CDR3 has 16 residues. Germline loops: CDR1 MNHEY, CDR2 SVGAGI. The DNA of the CDR3 is TGTGCCAGCAGTTACACCTCCGGGACAGGGGACGAAAAACTGTTTTTT. The encoded protein is CASSYTSGTGDEKLFF.

The genes are TRBV7-3 and TRBJ2-3; D remains ambiguous. Germline CDR1 is SGHTA and CDR2 is FQGTGA. This CDR3 contains 13 residues. V lost 2 bases, J lost 5 bases, and 8 bases lay in between. The CDR3, as DNA: TGTGCCAGCAGCTTAGGTCACAGAGATACGCAGTATTTT. Translation gives CASSLGHRDTQYF.

This clone showed up just a few times. The V gene is TRBV9, the J gene TRBJ2-2; perhaps TRBD2 as D (5 bases). This CDR3 comprises 16 residues. Per the germline V gene, CDR1 is SGDLS and CDR2 is YYNGEE. V was cut by 3 bases and J by 2 bases, with 14 bases left in between. The CDR3 loop reads CASSGLIAPNTGELFF. The CDR3 nucleotides are TGTGCCAGCAGCGGATTAATAGCGCCCAACACCGGGGAGCTGTTTTTT.

The chain couples TRBV5-6 to TRBJ2-3, with D maybe TRBD2 (6 bases). Trimming pared 2 bases from V and 2 bases from J, leaving 15 bases between. The CDR3 length is 16 residues. Germline assignment: CDR1 SGHDT and CDR2 YYEEEE. The chain's CDR3 is CASSLKRAAVTDTQYF. DNA for the CDR3: TGTGCCAGCAGCTTAAAGCGGGCGGCGGTCACAGATACGCAGTATTTT.

This clone was picked up a small number of times. The chain combines TRBV5-1 with TRBJ2-3; TRBD1 matches 9 bases. V lost 3 bases and J lost 1; bases outside the gene matches: 6. The germline CDR1 and CDR2 sequences are SGHRS and YFSETQ. The CDR3 is 16 residues long. The CDR3 loop is CASSWGTGRGTDTQYF. DNA for the CDR3: TGCGCCAGCAGCTGGGGGACAGGGAGGGGCACAGATACGCAGTATTTT.

This clone was recorded a few times. The chain carries TRBV7-2 and TRBJ2-7; D is unclear. CDR1 SGHTA and CDR2 FQGNSA come from the germline V gene. The CDR3 has 13 amino acids. V shed 3 bases and J shed 3 bases, with 9 bases lying between them. The CDR3 reads CASSFTEFYEQYF. The DNA of the CDR3 is TGTGCCAGCAGCTTTACAGAGTTCTACGAGCAGTACTTC. Complete variable domain (other parts from reference TRBV7-2 and TRBJ2-7): GAGVSQSPSNKVTEKGKDVELRCDPISGHTALYWYRQSLGQGLEFLIYFQGNSAPDKSGLPSDRFSAERTGGSVSTLTIQRTQQEDSAVYLCASSFTEFYEQYFGPGTRLTVT.